The 15 T cell receptor beta chains presented below share a single source sample, sequenced in a study of PD-L1 blockade in urothelial cancer. This sample's time point: peripheral blood 6 weeks after treatment start. TCRdb's table, derived via immunoSEQ multiplex PCR, lists solely in-frame clones and lacks some. The repertoire holds tens of thousands of clones, with 85% to 95% as singletons. Sequences were derived from PBMCs, sampled around atezolizumab (anti-PD-L1) treatment. Receptor source: a woman over 75 with urothelial cancer.

The chain carries TRBV7-2 and TRBJ2-1, with D tentatively TRBD2 (5 bases). The V end lost 3 bases, the J end lost 5 bases, and 11 bases lay between the germline ends. The CDR3 is 14 residues long. CDR1 and CDR2 from the germline V gene are SGHTA and FQGNSA. The CDR3 here is CASSLKRRNNEQFF. In DNA form, the CDR3 reads TGTGCCAGCAGCTTGAAGCGGAGGAACAATGAGCAGTTCTTC.

V usage is TRBV13 and J usage is TRBJ2-5; tentative D call: TRBD2 (5 bases). Trimming removed 3 bases from V and 7 bases from J, with 18 bases in between. This CDR3 is built from 15 residues. Germline loops: CDR1 PRHDT, CDR2 FYEKMQ (reference sequence). CDR3 residues: CASSLGRRDPVTQYF. The CDR3 DNA reads TGTGCCAGCAGCTTGGGTCGCCGGGATCCAGTGACCCAGTACTTC. Using reference TRBV13 and TRBJ2-5 for the parts outside the CDR3, the full variable domain is AAGVIQSPRHLIKEKRETATLKCYPIPRHDTVYWYQQGPGQDPQFLISFYEKMQSDKGSIPDRFSAQQFSDYHSELNMSSLELGDSALYFCASSLGRRDPVTQYFGPGTRLLVL.

The chain links TRBV6-5 to TRBJ1-2; 8 bases are a match to TRBD1. The CDR3 consists of 13 residues. V lost 8 bases, J lost 4 bases, and 6 bases stayed unmatched. Germline CDR1 and CDR2: MNHEY and SVGAGI. The CDR3 spells CASGLQGGYGYTF. DNA of the CDR3: TGTGCCAGCGGGTTACAGGGGGGCTATGGCTACACCTTC.

The V gene is TRBV7-3, the J gene TRBJ2-1, with D perhaps matching TRBD2 (6 bases). The CDR3 spans 16 residues. Germline V lookup: CDR1 SGHTA, CDR2 FQGTGA. Trimming pared 5 bases from V and 4 bases from J, leaving 18 bases between. Here the CDR3 reads CASSPTRDSAYNEQFF. The CDR3 region has the DNA TGTGCCAGCAGCCCGACCCGGGACTCCGCGTACAATGAGCAGTTCTTC.

The chain joins TRBV14 to TRBJ2-4, with 7 positions matching TRBD2. Trimming took 1 base from V and 0 from J; bases not matched to a gene: 9. CDR1 and CDR2 from the germline V gene are SGHDN and FVKESK. This CDR3 is 18 amino acids long. The CDR3 region is CASSQGDLAGLAKNIQYF. CDR3 coding DNA: TGTGCCAGCAGCCAAGGGGATTTAGCGGGCCTAGCCAAAAACATTCAGTACTTC.

The chain recombines TRBV5-1 with TRBJ1-2; 7 bases match TRBD1. The V segment lost 4 bases and the J segment 0 bases; nucleotides outside the gene matches: 3. CDR1 is SGHRS and CDR2 is YFSETQ in the germline V gene. CDR3 length equals 14 residues. The CDR3 nucleotides read TGCGCCAGCAGCCAAACAGGGGCTAACTATGGCTACACCTTC. Translated, it gives CASSQTGANYGYTF.

The V call is TRBV30, the J call TRBJ1-3; the match to TRBD1 covers 9 bases. CDR1 and CDR2 (germline): GTSNPN, SVGIG (reference sequence). The CDR3 runs 13 residues. Trimming removed 5 bases from V and 4 bases from J; junction bases left unmatched: 3. Here the CDR3 reads CAWDRGKGNTIYF. The CDR3 DNA reads TGTGCCTGGGACAGGGGGAAGGGAAACACCATATATTTT.

J is TRBJ1-1 and V is TRBV15; D unresolved. Trimming took off 2 bases at V and 1 base at J, with 8 bases between the two ends. This CDR3 has 14 amino acids. Per germline, CDR1 LNHNV and CDR2 YYDKDF (reference sequence). CDR3 region: CATSRRERNTEAFF. CDR3 coding DNA: TGTGCCACCAGCAGACGAGAGCGGAACACTGAAGCTTTCTTT.

V usage is TRBV6-6 and J usage is TRBJ1-3; TRBD1 might be the D (6 bases). The CDR3 has 14 residues. Germline V gene data show CDR1 as MNHNY and CDR2 as SVGAGI (reference sequence). The germline V and J ends were trimmed by 5 bases and 4 bases, with 12 bases remaining between them. The CDR3 region has the DNA TGTGCCAGCAGTATCGGACAGTCGGGAAACACCATATATTTT. Its translation: CASSIGQSGNTIYF.

The genes are TRBV7-8 and TRBJ1-4; 8 bases are shared with TRBD1. The CDR3 spans 14 residues. Trimming removed 5 bases from V and 7 bases from J; junction bases left unmatched: 6. Per germline, CDR1 SGHVS and CDR2 FQNEAQ. CDR3 in DNA: TGTGCCAGCAGCCGCAGGACAGGGTTTGAAAAACTGTTTTTT. Translated, it gives CASSRRTGFEKLFF. The complete variable domain, with remaining parts taken from reference TRBV7-8 and TRBJ1-4, reads GAGVSQSPRYKVAKRGQDVALRCDPISGHVSLFWYQQALGQGPEFLTYFQNEAQLDKSGLPSDRFFAERPEGSVSTLKIQRTQQEDSAVYLCASSRRTGFEKLFFGSGTQLSVL.

V usage is TRBV19 and J usage is TRBJ2-3; TRBD2 is a possible D gene (5 bases). The CDR3 consists of 12 residues. Germline V lookup: CDR1 LNHDA, CDR2 SQIVND (reference sequence). V was trimmed by 10 bases and J by 3 bases, leaving 11 bases between them. CDR3 in DNA: TGTGCCACCGCCGGGGTTACAGATACGCAGTATTTT. Protein product: CATAGVTDTQYF.

The chain couples TRBV28 to TRBJ1-2; 7 nucleotides align to TRBD1. This CDR3 is 16 amino acids long. J lost 8 bases, V lost 4 bases, and 16 bases had no gene match. Germline-derived CDR1 and CDR2 are MDHEN and SYDVKM. This CDR3 is CASSSRAGTVIIGYTF. CDR3 nucleotides: TGTGCCAGCAGTTCCCGAGCCGGGACAGTTATAATAGGCTACACCTTC.

With regard to this clone: The limits of the CDR3 on the DNA are not certain, so only TCRdb's listed CDR3 is given. The rearrangement uses TRBV6-5 and TRBJ2-7; the table names TRBD1, a call not compared with the DNA. The CDR3 is made up of 15 amino acids, end residues included. Germline loops: CDR1 MNHEY, CDR2 SVGAGI. The chain's CDR3 is CASSSSTGGYYEQYF.

V gene TRBV6-6 combines with J gene TRBJ1-2; D call uncertain. The V end was cut by 2 bases, the J end by 2 bases, with 6 bases between. CDR1 and CDR2 (germline): MNHNY, SVGAGI (reference sequence). CDR3 length: 13 amino acids. The CDR3 DNA follows: TGTGCCAGCAGTTACCGTCAGAACTATGGCTACACCTTC. Protein product: CASSYRQNYGYTF.

The J gene is TRBJ2-3, the V gene TRBV6-5; 9 nucleotides line up with TRBD2. Germline assignment: CDR1 MNHEY and CDR2 SVGAGI. The trim removed 6 bases at V and 6 bases at J, leaving 10 bases unmatched. The CDR3 runs 15 residues. CDR3 sequence: CASSQGHGTSDTQYF. The CDR3 region has the DNA TGTGCCAGCAGCCAAGGGCACGGGACTAGCGATACGCAGTATTTT.